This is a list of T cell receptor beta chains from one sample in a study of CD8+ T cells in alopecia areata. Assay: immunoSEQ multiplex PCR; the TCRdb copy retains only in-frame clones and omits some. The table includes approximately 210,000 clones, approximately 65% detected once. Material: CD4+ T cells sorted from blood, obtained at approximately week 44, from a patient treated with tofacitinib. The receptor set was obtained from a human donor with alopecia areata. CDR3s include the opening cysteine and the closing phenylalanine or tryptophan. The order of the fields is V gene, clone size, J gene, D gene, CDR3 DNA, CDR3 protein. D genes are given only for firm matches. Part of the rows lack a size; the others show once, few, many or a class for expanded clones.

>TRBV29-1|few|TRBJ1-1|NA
TGCAGCGTTGTTGGCAGCCTTCCAAACACTGAAGCTTTCTTT
CSVVGSLPNTEAFF
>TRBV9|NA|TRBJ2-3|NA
TGTGCCAGCAGCGTCGCAGGGGTTGGAAGAGATACGCAGTATTTT
CASSVAGVGRDTQYF
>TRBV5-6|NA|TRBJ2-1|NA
TGTGCCAGCAGCTTGAGGTGGACAAATAATGAGCAGTTCTTC
CASSLRWTNNEQFF
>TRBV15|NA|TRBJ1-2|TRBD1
TGTGCCACCAGCAGGACAGGGGCAGACTATGGCTACACCTTC
CATSRTGADYGYTF
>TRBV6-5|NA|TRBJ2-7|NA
TGTGCCAGCAGCTACGGAGGTTTGGAGTACTTC
CASSYGGLEYF
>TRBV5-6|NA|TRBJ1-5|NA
TGTGCCAGCAGCAAACGCAGGGATTTTCAGCCCCAGCATTTT
CASSKRRDFQPQHF
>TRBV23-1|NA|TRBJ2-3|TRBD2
TGCGCCAGCAGTCTCTTGCGGGGGAGCACAGATACGCAGTATTTT
CASSLLRGSTDTQYF
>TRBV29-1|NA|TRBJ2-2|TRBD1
TGCAGCGTTGTGGGACAGGTGAACACCGGGGAGCTGTTTTTT
CSVVGQVNTGELFF
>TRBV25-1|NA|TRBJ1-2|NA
TGTGCCAGCATTGGGGGTCGGGACTATGGCTACACCTTC
CASIGGRDYGYTF
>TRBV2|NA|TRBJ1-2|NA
TGTGCCAGCAGGGACGGTGCCCTACGGTACTATGGCTACACCTTC
CASRDGALRYYGYTF
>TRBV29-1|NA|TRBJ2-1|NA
TGCAGCGTTAAGAACCGGGACATACACAATGAGCAGTTCTTC
CSVKNRDIHNEQFF
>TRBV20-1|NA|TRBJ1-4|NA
TGCAGTGCTATACCCGTTGAAAAACTGTTTTTT
CSAIPVEKLFF
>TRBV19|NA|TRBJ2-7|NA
TGTGCCAGTAGTGCGGAAGGGGCGGGTGAGCAGTACTTC
CASSAEGAGEQYF
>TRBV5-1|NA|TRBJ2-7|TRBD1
TGCGCCAGCAGCTTGCAGGGACAGGAACTCGGGGAGCAGTACTTC
CASSLQGQELGEQYF
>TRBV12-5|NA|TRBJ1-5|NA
TGTGCTAGTGGTTTGGTACAAGGAGGGCTAAATAGCAATCAGCCCCAGCATTTT
CASGLVQGGLNSNQPQHF
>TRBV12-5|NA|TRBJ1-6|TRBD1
TGTGCTAGTGGTTTGGTCCGGGACAGTAATTCACCCCTCCACTTT
CASGLVRDSNSPLHF
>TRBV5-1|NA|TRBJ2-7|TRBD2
TGCGCCAGCAGCTTGGGGCGACGCGGGGGTGAAGACGAGCAGTACTTC
CASSLGRRGGEDEQYF
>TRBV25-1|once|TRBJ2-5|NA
TGTGCCAGCAGTGCCCCCGGAGAGACCCAGTACTTC
CASSAPGETQYF
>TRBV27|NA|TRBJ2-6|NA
TGTGCCAGCAGTCTCCCTGGAGGGAGCTCTGGGGCCAACGTCCTGACTTTC
CASSLPGGSSGANVLTF
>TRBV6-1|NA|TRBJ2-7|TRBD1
TGTGCCATCAGTATCGGACAGGGGGACTACGAGCAGTACTTC
CAISIGQGDYEQYF
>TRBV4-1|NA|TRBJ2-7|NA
TGCGCCAGCAGCCAAGTGTGGGGGAGCTCCTACGAGCAGTACTTC
CASSQVWGSSYEQYF
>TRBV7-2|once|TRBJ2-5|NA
TGTGCCAGCAGCCCCAGCCGTTTACTTGGGACCCAGTACTTC
CASSPSRLLGTQYF
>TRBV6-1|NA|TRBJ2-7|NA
TGTGCCAGCAGTGAATTTGGAGCCTACGAGCAGTACTTC
CASSEFGAYEQYF
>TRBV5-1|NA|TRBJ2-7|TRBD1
TGCGCCAGCAGCGGGGACAGTTACGAGCAGTACTTC
CASSGDSYEQYF
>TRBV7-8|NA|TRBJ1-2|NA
TGTGCCAGCAGCCAATTCTTTGGGGGGATGGATGGCTACACCTTC
CASSQFFGGMDGYTF
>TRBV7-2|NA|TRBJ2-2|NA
TGTGCCAGCAGCTATATCTTTGGGGCGGAGAACACCGGGGAGCTGTTTTTT
CASSYIFGAENTGELFF
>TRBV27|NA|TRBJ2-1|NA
TGTGCCAGCAGTTTATTATCGTTTAATGAGCAGTTCTTC
CASSLLSFNEQFF
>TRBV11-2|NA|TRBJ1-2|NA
TGTGCCAGCAGCCCGGACCTTAACTATGGCTACACCTTC
CASSPDLNYGYTF
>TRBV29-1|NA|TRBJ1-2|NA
TGCAGCGTTGAAGAGTACAGACGGTTAGCTAACTATGGCTACACCTTC
CSVEEYRRLANYGYTF
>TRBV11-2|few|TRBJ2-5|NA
TGTGCCAGCAGCTTCGGGGTGTCGGAGACCCAGTACTTC
CASSFGVSETQYF
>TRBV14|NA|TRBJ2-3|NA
TGTGCCAGCAGCCAAGTCCGCACAGATACGCAGTATTTT
CASSQVRTDTQYF
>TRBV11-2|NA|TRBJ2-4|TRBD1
TGTGCCAGCAGCTTAAGACCGCAAGACAGGGATGGGTACTTC
CASSLRPQDRDGYF
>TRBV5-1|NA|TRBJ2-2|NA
TGCGCCAGCAGCTTGGTGGGTACTCCGAACACCGGGGAGCTGTTTTTT
CASSLVGTPNTGELFF
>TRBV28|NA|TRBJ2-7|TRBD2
TGTGCCAGCAGTTCCGTATCCGGGGGGACCTACGAGCAGTACTTC
CASSSVSGGTYEQYF
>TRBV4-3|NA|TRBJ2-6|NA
TGCGCCAGCAGCCAAGAAGGCCTTGGGGCCAACGTCCTGACTTTC
CASSQEGLGANVLTF
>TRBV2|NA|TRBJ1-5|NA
TGTGCCAGCAGCTACGGGACCGCCGAGCCCCAGCATTTT
CASSYGTAEPQHF
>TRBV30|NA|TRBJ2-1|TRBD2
TGTGCCTGGATGAGCGGGGGGGCCAGGAATGAGCAGTTCTTC
CAWMSGGARNEQFF
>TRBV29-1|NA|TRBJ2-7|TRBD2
TGCAGCGCATACGGATATAGCGGGGGATTCGAGCAGTACTTC
CSAYGYSGGFEQYF
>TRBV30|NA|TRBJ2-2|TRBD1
TGTGCCTGGATCAAATTCTACCGGGACAGGGACCTTCAAGGCGGGGAGCTGTTTTTT
CAWIKFYRDRDLQGGELFF
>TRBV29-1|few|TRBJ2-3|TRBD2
TGCAGCGTTGTCGTAGCGGGGGACACAGATACGCAGTATTTT
CSVVVAGDTDTQYF
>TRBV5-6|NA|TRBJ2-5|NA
TGTGCCAGCAGCCCGCGGGATCTCCAAGAGACCCAGTACTTC
CASSPRDLQETQYF
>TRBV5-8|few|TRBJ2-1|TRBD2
TGTGCCAGCAGCTTGTCGGGACTAGTTAAGAATGAGCAGTTCTTC
CASSLSGLVKNEQFF
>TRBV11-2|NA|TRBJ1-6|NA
TGTGCCAGCACTTTGCACTCAAGTGTTAATTCACCCCTCCACTTT
CASTLHSSVNSPLHF
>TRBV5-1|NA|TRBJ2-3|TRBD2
TGCGCCAGCAGCCCAAGCGGGGGAGTTAGGAATACGCAGTATTTT
CASSPSGGVRNTQYF
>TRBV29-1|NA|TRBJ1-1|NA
TGCAGCGTTGAAACAGTTAACGTTGCTTTCTTT
CSVETVNVAFF
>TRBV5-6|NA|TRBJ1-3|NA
TGTGCCAGCAGCCTACAGGTTTCTGGAAACACCATATATTTT
CASSLQVSGNTIYF
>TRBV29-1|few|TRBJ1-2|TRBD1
TGCAGCGTTCTCCGGGGACAGGGCTCTGGTGGCTACACCTTC
CSVLRGQGSGGYTF
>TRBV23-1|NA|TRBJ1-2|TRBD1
TGCGCCTACACAACCCCCCTACACGAAGGACAGGTCGAAGGCTACACCTTC
CAYTTPLHEGQVEGYTF
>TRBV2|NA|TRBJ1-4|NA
TGTGCCAGCAGTATACAGGCCTCAAATGAAAAACTGTTTTTT
CASSIQASNEKLFF
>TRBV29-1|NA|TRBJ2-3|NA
TGCAGCGTCGGGGACACAGATACGCAGTATTTT
CSVGDTDTQYF
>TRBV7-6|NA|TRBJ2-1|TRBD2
TGTGCCAGCAGCCATAGCGGGGCTTCGGTTGATGAGCAGTTCTTC
CASSHSGASVDEQFF
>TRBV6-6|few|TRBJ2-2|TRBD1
TGTGCCAGCAGTGCGACAGGGCGAACCGGGGAGCTGTTTTTT
CASSATGRTGELFF
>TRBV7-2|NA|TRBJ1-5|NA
TGTGCCAGCAGCTTAGTCGGCAGCTTAAATCAGCCCCAGCATTTT
CASSLVGSLNQPQHF
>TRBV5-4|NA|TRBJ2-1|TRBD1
TGTGCCAGCAGCTTCCGGGACAGGGGTGTGAGTGAGCAGTTCTTC
CASSFRDRGVSEQFF
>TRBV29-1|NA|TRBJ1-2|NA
TGCAGCGTCTACTCCCCGCCGGGGTCCCAGAACTATGGCTACACCTTC
CSVYSPPGSQNYGYTF
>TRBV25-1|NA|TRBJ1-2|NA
TGTGCCAGCAGCTACAGGGATTCTAATGGCTACACCTTC
CASSYRDSNGYTF
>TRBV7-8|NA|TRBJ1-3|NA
TGTGCCAGCAGCTTAGCGCTCCTTAACTCTGGAAACACCATATATTTT
CASSLALLNSGNTIYF